This TCR beta chain is drawn from a study of blood T cell repertoires in COVID-19. The V gene's germline CDR1 is SGHAT and CDR2 FQNNGV. V lost 4 bases, J lost 0 bases, and 7 bases lay in between. CDR3 length: 14 residues. The repertoire was sequenced with immunoSEQ multiplex PCR; TCRdb's copy has only in-frame clones and lacks some. Among approximately 250,000 clones, 90% were seen once, and the ten largest hold roughly 4.3%. Recruitment covered some 25 US areas and drew participants whose ages spanned about 18 to 95 years. The sequence was collected from a woman aged 25 to 45 with acute COVID-19. The sequenced sample consisted of PBMCs or T cells enriched from blood (not recorded which). The V call is TRBV11-2, the J call TRBJ1-3, with D perhaps matching TRBD1 (5 bases). This CDR3 reads CASSWGNSGNTIYF. CDR3 nucleotide sequence: TGTGCCAGCAGCTGGGGCAACTCTGGAAACACCATATATTTT.